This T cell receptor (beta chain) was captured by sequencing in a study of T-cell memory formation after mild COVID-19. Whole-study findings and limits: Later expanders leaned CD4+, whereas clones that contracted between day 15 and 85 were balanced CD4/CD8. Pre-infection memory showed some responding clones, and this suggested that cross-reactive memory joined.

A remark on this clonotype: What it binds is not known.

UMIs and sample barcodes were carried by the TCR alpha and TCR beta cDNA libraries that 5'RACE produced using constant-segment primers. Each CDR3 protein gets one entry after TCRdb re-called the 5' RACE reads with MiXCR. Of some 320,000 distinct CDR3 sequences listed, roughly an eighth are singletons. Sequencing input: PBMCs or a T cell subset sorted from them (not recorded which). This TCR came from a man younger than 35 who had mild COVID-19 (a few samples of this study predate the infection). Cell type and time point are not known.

CDR3 DNA sequence: TGTGCCAGCAGCGCCCCCCAGGAGACCCAGTACTTC. Residues: CASSAPQETQYF. The rearrangement links TRBV5-4 to TRBJ2-5; no clear D. The germline V and J ends were trimmed by 4 bases and 5 bases, with 9 bases remaining between them. Looked up from germline, CDR1 is SGHNT and CDR2 is YYREEE (reference sequence). The CDR3 runs 12 residues.